This T cell receptor beta chain was recorded in a study of T cells in Graves' hyperthyroidism and ophthalmopathy. Amplification of TCR beta CDR3 regions was performed using RNA transcripts as template. In the first-round RT-PCR of the TCR CDR3, the HTBI primer set was used. Using its own MiXCR run on the multiplex PCR reads, TCRdb lists one record per CDR3 protein. The profile shows 500,000 or so distinct CDR3 sequences, roughly a sixth of them singletons. Points on this clonotype: Its antigen is as yet unknown.

Trimming took off 6 bases at V and 7 bases at J, with 9 bases between the two ends. Germline V gives CDR1 MNHEY, CDR2 SMNVEV (reference sequence). CDR3 size: 12 residues. Ophthalmopathy in the patients scored at least 3 on Clinical Activity Score and at least 4 on NOSPECS grade, lasting under 3 months. Exclusion of patients followed from uncontrolled infection, other autoimmune disease, pregnancy or lactation. Whole-study results and caveats: Most thyroid-expanded clonotypes above 0.001 were also found in blood.

V is TRBV27 and J is TRBJ1-4, with D possibly TRBD1 on 5 matching bases. The clonotype originates from a woman in her thirties with Graves' ophthalmopathy. The specimen was blood. The CDR3 reads CASRRQLEKLFF. The DNA for the CDR3 is TGTGCCAGCAGGCGACAGCTTGAAAAACTGTTTTTT.